The rows below give T cell receptor beta chains drawn from one sample of a study of cytomegalovirus exposure and HLA in healthy donors. Profiling relied on immunoSEQ multiplex PCR, and the TCRdb table lists in-frame clones only, not all of them. Of 110,000 or so clones in the sample, roughly 70% were seen once. Sequenced: PBMCs. Receptors were obtained from a woman aged 35 to 49 in good health and CMV-seropositive. Each CDR3 is given with its conserved first and last residue. The D gene is left open where the match is weak. Clone sizes are given selectively: once, few, many, or a class where the clone is expanded.

v_call	clone_size	d_call	j_call	cdr3_aa	cdr3_nt
TRBV19	NA	TRBD2	TRBJ2-5	CASSVPTGGAETQYF	TGTGCCAGTAGTGTCCCAACGGGAGGGGCAGAGACCCAGTACTTC
TRBV9	NA	TRBD2	TRBJ2-1	CASSVSTSGEQFF	TGTGCCAGCAGCGTATCCACTAGCGGGGAGCAGTTCTTC
TRBV2	NA	NA	TRBJ2-7	CASSTGNYEQYF	TGTGCCAGCAGTACAGGGAACTACGAGCAGTACTTC
TRBV13	NA	TRBD2	TRBJ2-3	CASSHDTGGDTQYF	TGTGCCAGCAGCCACGATACGGGGGGGGATACGCAGTATTTT
TRBV2	NA	NA	TRBJ2-1	CASSETRERSSYNEQFF	TGTGCCAGCAGTGAAACACGAGAGCGATCGTCCTACAATGAGCAGTTCTTC
TRBV5-1	few	TRBD1	TRBJ1-4	CASSESGTDNEKLFF	TGCGCCAGCAGCGAATCCGGGACAGATAATGAAAAACTGTTTTTT
TRBV7-2	NA	TRBD2	TRBJ2-5	CASSLALAGAGQETQYF	TGTGCCAGCAGCTTAGCACTAGCGGGGGCGGGCCAAGAGACCCAGTACTTC
TRBV6-6	NA	TRBD2	TRBJ2-3	CASSYPGTRNTDTQYF	TGTGCCAGCAGTTACCCCGGGACTAGAAACACAGATACGCAGTATTTT
TRBV19	NA	TRBD2	TRBJ2-7	CASSLLAGVHEQYF	TGTGCCAGTAGCCTACTAGCGGGAGTACACGAGCAGTACTTC
TRBV4-3	NA	TRBD1	TRBJ2-3	CASSQGQGSSAQYF	TGCGCCAGCAGCCAGGGACAGGGGTCCAGTGCGCAGTATTTT
TRBV5-4	NA	NA	TRBJ1-1	CASSLGGSNTEAFF	TGTGCCAGCAGCTTGGGAGGATCGAACACTGAAGCTTTCTTT
TRBV2	NA	NA	TRBJ1-1	CASSELTRAFF	TGTGCCAGCAGTGAGTTGACAAGAGCTTTCTTT
TRBV30	once	TRBD1	TRBJ2-7	CAWSAGGFEQYF	TGTGCCTGGAGTGCAGGGGGCTTCGAGCAGTACTTC
TRBV5-1	NA	TRBD1	TRBJ1-5	CASSLTGGDQPQHF	TGCGCCAGCAGCTTGACAGGGGGTGATCAGCCCCAGCATTTT
TRBV5-1	NA	TRBD1	TRBJ2-1	CASSRQGPSSYNEQFF	TGCGCCAGCAGCCGACAGGGGCCAAGCTCCTACAATGAGCAGTTCTTC
TRBV19	NA	TRBD1	TRBJ1-2	CASSSRQGGMAGYTF	TGTGCCAGTAGTTCCCGACAGGGGGGAATGGCTGGCTACACCTTC
TRBV5-1	NA	NA	TRBJ1-1	CASSMGPGSEAFF	TGCGCCAGCAGCATGGGGCCGGGATCTGAAGCTTTCTTT
TRBV5-5	NA	TRBD1	TRBJ1-1	CASSGGQGADTEAFF	TGTGCCAGCAGCGGCGGACAGGGGGCGGACACTGAAGCTTTCTTT
TRBV7-3	NA	NA	TRBJ2-7	CASSLNAGSYEQYF	TGTGCCAGCAGCTTAAACGCCGGTTCCTACGAGCAGTACTTC
TRBV19	few	NA	TRBJ2-3	CATATYYTDTQYF	TGTGCCACCGCGACTTATTACACAGATACGCAGTATTTT
TRBV5-4	few	NA	TRBJ1-3	CASSFPARAGSGNTIYF	TGTGCCAGCAGCTTCCCCGCTAGGGCGGGCTCTGGAAACACCATATATTTT
TRBV5-1	NA	TRBD2	TRBJ2-1	CASSPGTSGNEQFF	TGCGCCAGCAGCCCCGGGACTAGCGGCAATGAGCAGTTCTTC